The sequence of this T cell receptor beta chain was determined in a study of identical twins. Trimming took 6 bases from V and 4 from J, leaving 16 bases between them. There are 16 residues in the CDR3. CDR1 and CDR2 from the germline V gene are MRHNA and SNTAGT. Points from the study as a whole: Diverse VJ usage suggested most zero-insertion clonotypes were not invariant T cells.

Each CDR3 protein is one row after TCRdb ran MiXCR on the 5' RACE reads. The table shows 200,000 to 250,000 distinct CDR3 sequences, with 7.5% occurring only once. This clonotype showed up just a few times. Its antigen is unknown. The sample was also reused in another study, on yellow fever vaccine responses in identical twins.

The receptor's source is a woman aged 18 to 35 in good health. The material sequenced was memory (CD45RO+) T cells sorted from blood. The rearrangement joins TRBV6-4 to TRBJ2-6; TRBD2 might be the D (6 bases). The DNA of the CDR3 is TGTGCCAGCAGCCCCGGGGCGGCGGGGGGGGCCAACGTCCTGACTTTC. It is translated as CASSPGAAGGANVLTF.